Given below is one T cell receptor beta chain in context. Measured with immunoSEQ multiplex PCR; TCRdb has only the in-frame clones, and not every one. The data contain about 200,000 clones, roughly 85% of them singletons. Participants' reported clinical history set cohort assignment. This sample was taken from a study of blood T cell repertoires in COVID-19. V shed 7 bases and J shed 2 bases, with 12 bases lying between them. There are 15 residues in the CDR3. CDR1 and CDR2 from the germline V gene are SGHAT and FQNNGV. This receptor was taken from a woman aged 40 to 50 with acute COVID-19. The chain links TRBV11-2 to TRBJ1-6; tentatively, D is TRBD1 (5 bases). Sequencing used PBMCs or T cells enriched from blood (not recorded which). CDR3 in DNA: TGTGCCAGCACCCCACGGGGGACCTATAATTCACCCCTCCACTTT. Amino acid sequence: CASTPRGTYNSPLHF.